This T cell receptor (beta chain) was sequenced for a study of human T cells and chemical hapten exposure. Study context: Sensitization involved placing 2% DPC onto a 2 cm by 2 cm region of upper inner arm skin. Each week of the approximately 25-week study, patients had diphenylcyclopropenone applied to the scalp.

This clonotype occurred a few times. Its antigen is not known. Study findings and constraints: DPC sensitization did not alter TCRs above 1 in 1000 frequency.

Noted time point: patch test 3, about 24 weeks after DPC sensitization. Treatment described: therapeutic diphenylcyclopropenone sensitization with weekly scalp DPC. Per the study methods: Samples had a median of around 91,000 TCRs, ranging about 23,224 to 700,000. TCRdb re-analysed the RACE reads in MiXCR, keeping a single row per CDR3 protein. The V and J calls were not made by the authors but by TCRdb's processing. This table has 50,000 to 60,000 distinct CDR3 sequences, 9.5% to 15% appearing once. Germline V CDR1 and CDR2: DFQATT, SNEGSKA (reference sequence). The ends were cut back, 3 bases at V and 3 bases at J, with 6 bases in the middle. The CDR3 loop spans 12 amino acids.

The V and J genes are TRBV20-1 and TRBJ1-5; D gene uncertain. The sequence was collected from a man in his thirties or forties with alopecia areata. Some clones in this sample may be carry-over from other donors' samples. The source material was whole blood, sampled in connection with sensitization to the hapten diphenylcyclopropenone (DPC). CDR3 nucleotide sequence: TGCAGTGCTAGCCAGGCCAATCAGCCCCAGCATTTT. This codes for CSASQANQPQHF.